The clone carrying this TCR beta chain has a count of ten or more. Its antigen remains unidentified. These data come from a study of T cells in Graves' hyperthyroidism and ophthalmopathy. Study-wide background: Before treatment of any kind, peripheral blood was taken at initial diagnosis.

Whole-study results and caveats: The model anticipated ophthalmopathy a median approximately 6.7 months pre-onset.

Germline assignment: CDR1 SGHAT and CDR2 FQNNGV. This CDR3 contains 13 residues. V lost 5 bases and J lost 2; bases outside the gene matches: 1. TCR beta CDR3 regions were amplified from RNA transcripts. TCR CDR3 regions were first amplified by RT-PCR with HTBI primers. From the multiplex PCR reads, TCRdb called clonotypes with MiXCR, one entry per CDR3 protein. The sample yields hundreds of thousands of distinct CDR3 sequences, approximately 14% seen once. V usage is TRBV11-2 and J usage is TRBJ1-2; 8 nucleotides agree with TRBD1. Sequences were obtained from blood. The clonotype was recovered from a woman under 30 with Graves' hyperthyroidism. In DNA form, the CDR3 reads TGTGCCAGCAGCGGGACAGGCAACTATGGCTACACCTTC. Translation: CASSGTGNYGYTF.